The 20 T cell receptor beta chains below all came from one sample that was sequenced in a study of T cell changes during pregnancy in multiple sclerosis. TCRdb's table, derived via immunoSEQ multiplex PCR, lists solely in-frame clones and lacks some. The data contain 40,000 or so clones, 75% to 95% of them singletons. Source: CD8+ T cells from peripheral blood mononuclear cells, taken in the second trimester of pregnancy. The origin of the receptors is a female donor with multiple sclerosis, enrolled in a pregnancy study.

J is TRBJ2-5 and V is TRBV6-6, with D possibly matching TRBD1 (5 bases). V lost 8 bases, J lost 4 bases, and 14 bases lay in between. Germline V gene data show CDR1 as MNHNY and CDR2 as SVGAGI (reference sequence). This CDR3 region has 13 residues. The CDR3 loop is CASDQGFLETQYF. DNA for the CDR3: TGTGCCAGCGATCAGGGATTTTTAGAGACCCAGTACTTC.

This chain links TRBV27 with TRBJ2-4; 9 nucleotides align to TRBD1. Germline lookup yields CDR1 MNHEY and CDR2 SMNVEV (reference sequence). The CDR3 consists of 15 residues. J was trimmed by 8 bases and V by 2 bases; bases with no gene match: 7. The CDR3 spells CASSLIGTGMYIQYF. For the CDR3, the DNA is TGTGCCAGCAGTTTAATCGGGACAGGGATGTACATTCAGTACTTC.

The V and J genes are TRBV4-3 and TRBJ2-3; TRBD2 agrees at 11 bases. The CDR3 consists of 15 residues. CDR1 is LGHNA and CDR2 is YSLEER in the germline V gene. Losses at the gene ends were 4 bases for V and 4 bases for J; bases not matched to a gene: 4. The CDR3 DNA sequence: TGCGCCAGCAGCCCTAGCGGGGGGAGGTCAGATACGCAGTATTTT. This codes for CASSPSGGRSDTQYF.

The CDR3 bases are TGTGCCAGCAGCCCGACAAGGGGGTACGAGCTGTTTTTT. It specifies CASSPTRGYELFF. V usage is TRBV5-4 and J usage is TRBJ2-2, with D perhaps matching TRBD1 (6 bases). The CDR3 is made up of 13 amino acids. From germline, CDR1 is SGHNT and CDR2 YYREEE (reference sequence). Trimming stripped 4 bases from V and 11 bases from J, with 15 bases between.

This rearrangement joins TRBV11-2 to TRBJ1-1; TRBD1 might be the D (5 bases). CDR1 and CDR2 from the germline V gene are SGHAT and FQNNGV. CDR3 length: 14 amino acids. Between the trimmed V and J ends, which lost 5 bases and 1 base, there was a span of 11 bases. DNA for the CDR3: TGTGCCAGCAGCCACCTAACAGGGAACACTGAAGCTTTCTTT. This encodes CASSHLTGNTEAFF.

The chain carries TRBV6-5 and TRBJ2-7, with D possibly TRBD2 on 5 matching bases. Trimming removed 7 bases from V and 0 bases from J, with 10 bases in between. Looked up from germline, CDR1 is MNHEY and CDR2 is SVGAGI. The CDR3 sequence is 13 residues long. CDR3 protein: CASTGMSSYEQYF. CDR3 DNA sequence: TGTGCCAGCACCGGGATGAGCTCCTACGAGCAGTACTTC.

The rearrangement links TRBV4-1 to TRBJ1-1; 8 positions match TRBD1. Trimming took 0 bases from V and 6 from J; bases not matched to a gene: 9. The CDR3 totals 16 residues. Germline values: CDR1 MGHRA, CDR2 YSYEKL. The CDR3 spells CASSQEGGDRGAEAFF. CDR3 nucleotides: TGCGCCAGCAGCCAAGAGGGTGGAGACAGGGGTGCTGAAGCTTTCTTT.

The CDR3 nucleotides read TGTGCCAGCAGCTCCCCCGGCAGGGCCTACGAGCAGTACTTC. Its protein product is CASSSPGRAYEQYF. The rearrangement links TRBV11-2 to TRBJ2-7; tentative D call: TRBD1 (5 bases). V dropped 4 bases and J dropped 2 bases, with 12 bases sitting between them. Germline V gene data show CDR1 as SGHAT and CDR2 as FQNNGV. This CDR3 comprises 14 residues.

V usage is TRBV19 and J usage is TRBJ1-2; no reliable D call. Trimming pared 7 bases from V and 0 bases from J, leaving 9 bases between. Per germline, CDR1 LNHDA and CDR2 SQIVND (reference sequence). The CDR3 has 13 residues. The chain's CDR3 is CASTLGANYGYTF. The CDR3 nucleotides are TGTGCCAGTACCCTCGGGGCTAACTATGGCTACACCTTC.

For the CDR3, the DNA is TGTGCCAGCAGCTTAGGCACAGCGGGGCCCTACAATGAGCAGTTCTTC. Protein: CASSLGTAGPYNEQFF. The chain combines TRBV7-6 with TRBJ2-1; 7 nucleotides line up with TRBD2. With V trimmed by 1 base and J by 2 bases, 5 bases remained unmatched. This CDR3 comprises 16 residues. Germline V gene data show CDR1 as SGHVS and CDR2 as FNYEAQ.

The CDR3 region has the DNA TGTGCCAGCAGCCCGGGACAGGGGGCGCCTACAGTGCAGCCCCAGCATTTT. It yields the protein CASSPGQGAPTVQPQHF. The rearrangement links TRBV7-2 to TRBJ1-5, with 12 bases matching TRBD1. The CDR3 extends over 17 amino acids. The V segment lost 5 bases and the J segment 7 bases; nucleotides outside the gene matches: 12. Germline lookup yields CDR1 SGHTA and CDR2 FQGNSA. Full variable domain (outside the CDR3, taken from reference TRBV7-2 and TRBJ1-5): GAGVSQSPSNKVTEKGKDVELRCDPISGHTALYWYRQSLGQGLEFLIYFQGNSAPDKSGLPSDRFSAERTGGSVSTLTIQRTQQEDSAVYLCASSPGQGAPTVQPQHFGDGTRLSIL.

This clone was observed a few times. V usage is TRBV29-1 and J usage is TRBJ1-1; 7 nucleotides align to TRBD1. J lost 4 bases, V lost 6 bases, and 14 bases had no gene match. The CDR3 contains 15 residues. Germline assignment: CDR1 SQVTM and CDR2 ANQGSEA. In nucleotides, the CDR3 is TGCAGCGTCGTCGGGACAGACAGATCGGGCACTGAAGCTTTCTTT. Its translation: CSVVGTDRSGTEAFF.

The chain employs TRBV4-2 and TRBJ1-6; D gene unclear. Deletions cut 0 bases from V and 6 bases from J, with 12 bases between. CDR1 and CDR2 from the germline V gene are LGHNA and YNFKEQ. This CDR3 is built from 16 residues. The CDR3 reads CASSQDPNYFNSPLHF. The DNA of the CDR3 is TGTGCCAGCAGCCAAGATCCCAATTACTTTAATTCACCCCTCCACTTT.

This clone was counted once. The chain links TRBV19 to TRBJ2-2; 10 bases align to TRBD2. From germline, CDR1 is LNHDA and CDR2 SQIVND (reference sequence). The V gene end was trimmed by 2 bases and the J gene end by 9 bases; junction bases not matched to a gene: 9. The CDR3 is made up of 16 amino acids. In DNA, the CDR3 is TGTGCCAGTAGTATACACAGCGGGGGGGCTTATCGGGAGCTGTTTTTT. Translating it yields CASSIHSGGAYRELFF. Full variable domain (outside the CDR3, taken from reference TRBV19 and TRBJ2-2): DGGITQSPKYLFRKEGQNVTLSCEQNLNHDAMYWYRQDPGQGLRLIYYSQIVNDFQKGDIAEGYSVSREKKESFPLTVTSAQKNPTAFYLCASSIHSGGAYRELFFGEGSRLTVL.

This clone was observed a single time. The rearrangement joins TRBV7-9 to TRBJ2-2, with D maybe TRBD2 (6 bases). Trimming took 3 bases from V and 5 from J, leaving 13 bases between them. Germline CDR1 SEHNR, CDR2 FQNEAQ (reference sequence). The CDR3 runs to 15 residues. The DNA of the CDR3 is TGTGCCAGCAGCTTTCGGGACTTCGGGACCGGGGAGCTGTTTTTT. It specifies CASSFRDFGTGELFF. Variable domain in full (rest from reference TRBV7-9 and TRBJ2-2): DTGVSQNPRHKITKRGQNVTFRCDPISEHNRLYWYRQTLGQGPEFLTYFQNEAQLEKSRLLSDRFSAERPKGSFSTLEIQRTEQGDSAMYLCASSFRDFGTGELFFGEGSRLTVL.

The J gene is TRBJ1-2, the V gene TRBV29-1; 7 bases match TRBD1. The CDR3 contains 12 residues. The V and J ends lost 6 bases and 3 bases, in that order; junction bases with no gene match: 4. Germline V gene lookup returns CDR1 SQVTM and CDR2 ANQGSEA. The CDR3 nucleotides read TGCAGCGTGGGGACAGTGTACTATGGCTACACCTTC. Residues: CSVGTVYYGYTF.

CDR3 in DNA: TGTGCCAGTACCCCTGAGAGACTAGCGGGAGCAGATACGCAGTATTTT. Its protein product is CASTPERLAGADTQYF. This rearrangement joins TRBV19 to TRBJ2-3; 12 bases fit TRBD2. Per germline, CDR1 LNHDA and CDR2 SQIVND (reference sequence). The CDR3 extends over 16 amino acids. J gave up 4 bases and V 7 bases, and 9 bases lay outside the gene matches.

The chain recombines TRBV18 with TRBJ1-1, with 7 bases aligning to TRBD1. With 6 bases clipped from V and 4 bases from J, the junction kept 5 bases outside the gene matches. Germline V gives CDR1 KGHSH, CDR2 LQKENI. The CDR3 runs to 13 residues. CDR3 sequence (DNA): TGTGCCAGCTCCGAGGGGGCAGGCACTGAAGCTTTCTTT. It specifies CASSEGAGTEAFF.

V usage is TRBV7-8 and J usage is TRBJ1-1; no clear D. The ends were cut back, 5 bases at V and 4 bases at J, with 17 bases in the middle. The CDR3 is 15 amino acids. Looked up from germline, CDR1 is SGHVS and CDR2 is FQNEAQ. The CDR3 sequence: CASSPPSPAGTEAFF. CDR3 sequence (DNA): TGTGCCAGCAGCCCACCCTCCCCGGCGGGCACTGAAGCTTTCTTT. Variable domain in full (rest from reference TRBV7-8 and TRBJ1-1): GAGVSQSPRYKVAKRGQDVALRCDPISGHVSLFWYQQALGQGPEFLTYFQNEAQLDKSGLPSDRFFAERPEGSVSTLKIQRTQQEDSAVYLCASSPPSPAGTEAFFGQGTRLTVV.

The CDR3 nucleotides read TGCGCCAGCTATCCAGGGGGCGATGGCACTGAAGCTTTCTTT. Residues: CASYPGGDGTEAFF. J is TRBJ1-1 and V is TRBV5-1; TRBD1 matches 8 bases. CDR3 size: 14 residues. With 7 bases clipped from V and 4 bases from J, the junction kept 9 bases outside the gene matches. Germline CDR1 and CDR2: SGHRS and YFSETQ.